The 10 T cell receptor beta chains presented below share a single source sample, sequenced in a study of OX40 agonist ivuxolimab in advanced cancers. Clones were read by immunoSEQ multiplex PCR, and TCRdb kept only the in-frame ones, dropping some. The data show tens of thousands of clones, 80% to 90% seen once. Sequencing was performed on CD4+ or CD8+ T cells sorted from blood, taken in a trial of the OX40 agonist ivuxolimab. The source is an adult with an advanced solid tumor such as melanoma, head and neck, liver or kidney cancer.

The chain employs TRBV23-1 and TRBJ2-6, with D hard to call. TRBV23-1 is identified as an open reading frame with a role that is uncertain. V lost 2 bases to trimming and J lost 0 bases, with 8 bases between them. The CDR3 totals 16 residues. The CDR3: CASSQPPFSGANVLTF. DNA of the CDR3: TGCGCCAGCAGTCAACCGCCTTTCTCTGGGGCCAACGTCCTGACTTTC.

The chain combines TRBV10-3 with TRBJ2-1; D is unclear. The CDR3 sequence is 15 residues long. In germline, CDR1 is ENHRY, CDR2 SYGVKD. Deletions cut 2 bases from V and 1 base from J, with 9 bases between. The CDR3 loop reads CAISEQLISYNEQFF. The CDR3 region has the DNA TGTGCCATCAGTGAGCAACTAATATCCTACAATGAGCAGTTCTTC.

The chain employs TRBV7-9 and TRBJ2-4, with 10 nucleotides matching TRBD1. Germline V gene data show CDR1 as SEHNR and CDR2 as FQNEAQ (reference sequence). This CDR3 is 16 amino acids long. V lost 5 bases to trimming and J lost 7 bases; unmatched junction nucleotides: 11. CDR3 amino acids: CASSVRAGTGVNIQYF. The DNA of the CDR3 is TGTGCCAGCAGCGTCCGAGCCGGGACAGGGGTGAACATTCAGTACTTC.

The chain joins TRBV6-5 to TRBJ1-4; no definite D call. CDR1 and CDR2 (germline): MNHEY, SVGAGI. This CDR3 is built from 12 residues. Trimming cost V 0 bases and J 7 bases, with 3 bases left between them. The CDR3 loop reads CASSYSGEKLFF. In DNA, the CDR3 is TGTGCCAGCAGTTACTCGGGTGAAAAACTGTTTTTT.

V gene TRBV6-1 combines with J gene TRBJ2-3; D is possibly TRBD2 (6 bases). The V end lost 9 bases, the J end lost 6 bases, and 16 bases lay between the germline ends. The CDR3 is 13 amino acids. Germline lookup yields CDR1 MNHNS and CDR2 SASEGT. The CDR3 coding sequence is TGTGCCAGTGAGCGGGTCCGCGGGGATACGCAGTATTTT. It yields the protein CASERVRGDTQYF.

CDR3 nucleotide sequence: TGCGCCAGCAGCCTCGCGGGACGGAACCAAGAGACCCAGTACTTC. This encodes CASSLAGRNQETQYF. The chain has TRBV5-1 and TRBJ2-5; tentative D call: TRBD2 (6 bases). In germline, CDR1 is SGHRS, CDR2 YFSETQ. V lost 4 bases and J 0 bases, leaving 13 bases between the germline ends. This CDR3 comprises 15 residues. Looking up the rest from reference TRBV5-1 and TRBJ2-5 gives the full variable domain: KAGVTQTPRYLIKTRGQQVTLSCSPISGHRSVSWYQQTPGQGLQFLFEYFSETQRNKGNFPGRFSGRQFSNSRSEMNVSTLELGDSALYLCASSLAGRNQETQYFGPGTRLLVL.

The rearrangement uses TRBV30 and TRBJ1-3; a possible D gene is TRBD1 (6 bases). CDR3 length equals 14 residues. Trimming stripped 4 bases from V and 3 bases from J, with 13 bases between. The germline CDR1 and CDR2 sequences are GTSNPN and SVGIG (reference sequence). In nucleotides, the CDR3 is TGTGCCTGGACAAGGGGGGAGAGTGGAAACACCATATATTTT. It codes for CAWTRGESGNTIYF.

The chain has TRBV5-1 and TRBJ1-1, with a tentative D call TRBD1 (5 bases). Between the trimmed V and J ends, which lost 3 bases and 4 bases, there was a span of 10 bases. The CDR3 sequence is 13 residues long. Germline CDR1 is SGHRS and CDR2 is YFSETQ. The CDR3 sequence: CASSSRDLTEAFF. The CDR3 DNA is TGCGCCAGCAGCTCCCGGGACCTCACTGAAGCTTTCTTT. Filled out from reference TRBV5-1 and TRBJ1-1, the complete variable domain reads KAGVTQTPRYLIKTRGQQVTLSCSPISGHRSVSWYQQTPGQGLQFLFEYFSETQRNKGNFPGRFSGRQFSNSRSEMNVSTLELGDSALYLCASSSRDLTEAFFGQGTRLTVV.

The chain recombines TRBV7-3 with TRBJ1-1, with D hard to call. CDR1 and CDR2 (germline): SGHTA, FQGTGA. This CDR3 comprises 13 residues. V lost 2 bases to trimming and J lost 5 bases, with 9 bases between them. Written as DNA, the CDR3 is TGTGCCAGCAGCTTAGAGGGAGATACTGAAGCTTTCTTT. It yields the protein CASSLEGDTEAFF.

V and J are TRBV6-6 and TRBJ1-6; D is possibly TRBD1 (6 bases). This CDR3 region has 15 residues. The V gene's germline CDR1 is MNHNY and CDR2 SVGAGI (reference sequence). The V and J ends lost 2 bases and 11 bases respectively, with 16 bases between them. CDR3 bases: TGTGCCAGCAGTTACGGGGGCAATCCTAGAGCACCCCTCCACTTT. Translated, it gives CASSYGGNPRAPLHF.